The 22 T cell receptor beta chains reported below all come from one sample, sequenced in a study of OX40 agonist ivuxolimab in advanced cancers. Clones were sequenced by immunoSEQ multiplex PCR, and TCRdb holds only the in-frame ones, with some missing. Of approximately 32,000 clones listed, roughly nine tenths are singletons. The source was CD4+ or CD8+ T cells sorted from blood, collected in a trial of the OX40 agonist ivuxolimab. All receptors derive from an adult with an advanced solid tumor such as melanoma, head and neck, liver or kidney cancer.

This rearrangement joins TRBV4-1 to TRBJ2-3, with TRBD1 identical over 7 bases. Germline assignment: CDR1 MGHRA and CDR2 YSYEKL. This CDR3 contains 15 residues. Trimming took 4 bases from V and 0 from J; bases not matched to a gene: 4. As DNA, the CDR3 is TGCGCCAGCAGCCGAACAGGGGATAGCACAGATACGCAGTATTTT. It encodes CASSRTGDSTDTQYF.

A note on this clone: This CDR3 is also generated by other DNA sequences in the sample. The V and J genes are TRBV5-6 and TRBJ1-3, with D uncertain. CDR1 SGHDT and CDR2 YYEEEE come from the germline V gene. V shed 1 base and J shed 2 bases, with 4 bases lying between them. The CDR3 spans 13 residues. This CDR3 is CASSLTAGNTIYF. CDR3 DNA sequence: TGTGCCAGCAGCTTGACAGCTGGAAACACCATATATTTT.

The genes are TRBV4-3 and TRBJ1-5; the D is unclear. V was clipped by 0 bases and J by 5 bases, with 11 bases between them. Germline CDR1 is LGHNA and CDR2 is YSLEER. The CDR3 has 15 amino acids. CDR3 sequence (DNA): TGCGCCAGCAGCCAAGATCCCTTCGGAGATCAGCCCCAGCATTTT. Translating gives CASSQDPFGDQPQHF.

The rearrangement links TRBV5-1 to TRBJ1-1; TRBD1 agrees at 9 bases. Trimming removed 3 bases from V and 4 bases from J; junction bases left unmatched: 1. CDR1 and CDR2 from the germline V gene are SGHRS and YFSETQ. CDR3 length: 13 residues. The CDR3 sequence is CASSSDRGTEAFF. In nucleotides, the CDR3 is TGCGCCAGCAGCTCGGACAGGGGCACTGAAGCTTTCTTT.

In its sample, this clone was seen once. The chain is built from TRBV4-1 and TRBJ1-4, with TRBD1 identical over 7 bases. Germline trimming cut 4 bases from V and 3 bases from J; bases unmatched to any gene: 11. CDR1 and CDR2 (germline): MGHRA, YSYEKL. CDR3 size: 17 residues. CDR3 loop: CASSLLGAGQSNEKLFF. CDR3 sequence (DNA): TGCGCCAGCAGCCTATTAGGGGCGGGACAGTCTAATGAAAAACTGTTTTTT.

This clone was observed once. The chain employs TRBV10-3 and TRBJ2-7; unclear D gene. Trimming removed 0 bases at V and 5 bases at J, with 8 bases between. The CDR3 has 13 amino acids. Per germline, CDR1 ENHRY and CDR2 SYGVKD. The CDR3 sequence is CAISESTSNEQYF. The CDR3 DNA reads TGTGCCATCAGTGAGTCAACTTCGAACGAGCAGTACTTC.

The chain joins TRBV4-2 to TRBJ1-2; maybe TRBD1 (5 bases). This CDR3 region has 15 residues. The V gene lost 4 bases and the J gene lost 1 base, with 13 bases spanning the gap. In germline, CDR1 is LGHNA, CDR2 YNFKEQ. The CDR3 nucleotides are TGTGCCAGCAGCCGTGGACAAGGAGGTAACTATGGCTACACCTTC. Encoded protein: CASSRGQGGNYGYTF.

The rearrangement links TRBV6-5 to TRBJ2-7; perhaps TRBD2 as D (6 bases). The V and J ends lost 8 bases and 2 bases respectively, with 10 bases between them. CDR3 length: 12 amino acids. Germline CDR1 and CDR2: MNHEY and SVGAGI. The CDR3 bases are TGTGCCAGCGCGGAGGGGACCTACGAGCAGTACTTC. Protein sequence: CASAEGTYEQYF.

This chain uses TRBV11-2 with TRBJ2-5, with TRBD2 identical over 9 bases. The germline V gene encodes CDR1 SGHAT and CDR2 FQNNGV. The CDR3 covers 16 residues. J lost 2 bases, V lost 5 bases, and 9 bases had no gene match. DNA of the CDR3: TGTGCCAGCAGCCCATTAGCGGGAGTTAGGCAAGAGACCCAGTACTTC. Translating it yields CASSPLAGVRQETQYF. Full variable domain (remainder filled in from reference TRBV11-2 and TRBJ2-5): EAGVAQSPRYKIIEKRQSVAFWCNPISGHATLYWYQQILGQGPKLLIQFQNNGVVDDSQLPKDRFSAERLKGVDSTLKIQPAKLEDSAVYLCASSPLAGVRQETQYFGPGTRLLVL.

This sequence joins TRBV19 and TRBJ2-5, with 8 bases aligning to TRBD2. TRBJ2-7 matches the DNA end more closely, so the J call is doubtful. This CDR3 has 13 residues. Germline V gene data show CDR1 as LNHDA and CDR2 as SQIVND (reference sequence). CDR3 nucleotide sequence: TGTGCCAGTTCCGGGACTAGTCGCTACGAGCAGTACTTC. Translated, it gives CASSGTSRYEQYF.

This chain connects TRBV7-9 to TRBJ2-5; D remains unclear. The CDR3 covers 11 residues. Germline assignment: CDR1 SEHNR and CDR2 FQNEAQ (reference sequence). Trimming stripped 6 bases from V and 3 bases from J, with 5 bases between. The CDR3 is CASRVEETQYF. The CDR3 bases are TGTGCCAGCAGAGTAGAAGAGACCCAGTACTTC. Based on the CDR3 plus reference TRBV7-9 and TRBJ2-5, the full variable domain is DTGVSQNPRHKITKRGQNVTFRCDPISEHNRLYWYRQTLGQGPEFLTYFQNEAQLEKSRLLSDRFSAERPKGSFSTLEIQRTEQGDSAMYLCASRVEETQYFGPGTRLLVL.

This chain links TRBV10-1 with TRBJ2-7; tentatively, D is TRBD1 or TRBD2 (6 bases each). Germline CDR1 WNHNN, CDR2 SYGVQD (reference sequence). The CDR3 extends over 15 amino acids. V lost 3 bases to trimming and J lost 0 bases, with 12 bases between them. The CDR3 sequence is CASSEGGPRSYEQYF. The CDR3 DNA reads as TGCGCCAGCAGTGAAGGGGGGCCGCGCTCCTACGAGCAGTACTTC.

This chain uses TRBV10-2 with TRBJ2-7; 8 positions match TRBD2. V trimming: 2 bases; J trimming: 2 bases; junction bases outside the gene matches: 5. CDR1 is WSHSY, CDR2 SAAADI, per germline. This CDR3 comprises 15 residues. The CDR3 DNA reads TGCGCCAGCAGTGAGGTAGCGGGACCTACCTACGAGCAGTACTTC. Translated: CASSEVAGPTYEQYF.

The CDR3 DNA sequence: TGTGCCAGCAGCTTAGCCGGACTAGCGGGCGGTGAGACCCAGTACTTC. Amino acids: CASSLAGLAGGETQYF. V usage is TRBV11-3 and J usage is TRBJ2-5; 11 bases align to TRBD2. CDR1 SGHNT and CDR2 YENEEA come from the germline V gene. The length of the CDR3 is 16 residues. V was clipped by 1 base and J by 5 bases; unmatched bases: 6.

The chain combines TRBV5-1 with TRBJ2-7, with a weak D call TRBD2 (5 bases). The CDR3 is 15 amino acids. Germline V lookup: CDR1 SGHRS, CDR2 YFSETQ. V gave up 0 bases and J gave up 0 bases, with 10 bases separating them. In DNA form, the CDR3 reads TGCGCCAGCAGCTTGGAACCGGGAAGCTCCTACGAGCAGTACTTC. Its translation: CASSLEPGSSYEQYF.

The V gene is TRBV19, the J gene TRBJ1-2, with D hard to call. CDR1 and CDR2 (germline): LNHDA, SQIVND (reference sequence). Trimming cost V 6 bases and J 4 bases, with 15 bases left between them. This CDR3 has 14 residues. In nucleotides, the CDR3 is TGTGCCAGTAGGCTTAGGTCCTCGGGCTATGGCTACACCTTC. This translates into CASRLRSSGYGYTF.

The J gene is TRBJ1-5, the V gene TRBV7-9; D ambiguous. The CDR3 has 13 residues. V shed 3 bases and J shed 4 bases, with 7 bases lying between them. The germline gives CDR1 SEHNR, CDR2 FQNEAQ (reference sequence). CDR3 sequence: CASSFGENQPQHF. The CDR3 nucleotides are TGTGCCAGCAGCTTTGGTGAAAATCAGCCCCAGCATTTT. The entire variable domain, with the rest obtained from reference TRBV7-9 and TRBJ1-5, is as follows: DTGVSQNPRHKITKRGQNVTFRCDPISEHNRLYWYRQTLGQGPEFLTYFQNEAQLEKSRLLSDRFSAERPKGSFSTLEIQRTEQGDSAMYLCASSFGENQPQHFGDGTRLSIL.

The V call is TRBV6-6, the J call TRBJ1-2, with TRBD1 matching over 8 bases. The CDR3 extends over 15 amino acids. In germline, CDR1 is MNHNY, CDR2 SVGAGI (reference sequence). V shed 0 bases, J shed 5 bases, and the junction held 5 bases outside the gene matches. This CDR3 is CASSYSPDRAYGYTF. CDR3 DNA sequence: TGTGCCAGCAGTTACTCTCCGGACAGGGCATATGGCTACACCTTC.

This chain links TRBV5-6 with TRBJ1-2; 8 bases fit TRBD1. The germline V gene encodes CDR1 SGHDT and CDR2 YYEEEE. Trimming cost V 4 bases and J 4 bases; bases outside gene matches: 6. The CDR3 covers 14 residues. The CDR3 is CASSPYRGAYGYTF. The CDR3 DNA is TGTGCCAGCAGCCCCTACAGGGGGGCCTATGGCTACACCTTC.

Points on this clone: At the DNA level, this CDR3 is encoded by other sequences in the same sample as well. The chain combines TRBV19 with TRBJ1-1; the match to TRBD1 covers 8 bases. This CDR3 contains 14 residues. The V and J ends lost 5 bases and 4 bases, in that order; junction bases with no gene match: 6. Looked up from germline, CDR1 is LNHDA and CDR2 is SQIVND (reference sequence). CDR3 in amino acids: CASSPGQGSTEAFF. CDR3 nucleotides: TGTGCCAGTAGTCCAGGACAGGGTAGCACTGAAGCTTTCTTT.

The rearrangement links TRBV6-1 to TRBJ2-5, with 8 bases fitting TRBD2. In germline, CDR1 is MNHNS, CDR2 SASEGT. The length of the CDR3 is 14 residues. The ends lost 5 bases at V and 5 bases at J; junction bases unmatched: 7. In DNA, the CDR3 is TGTGCCAGCAGTTTAGCGGGATCGGGGGAGACCCAGTACTTC. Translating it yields CASSLAGSGETQYF.

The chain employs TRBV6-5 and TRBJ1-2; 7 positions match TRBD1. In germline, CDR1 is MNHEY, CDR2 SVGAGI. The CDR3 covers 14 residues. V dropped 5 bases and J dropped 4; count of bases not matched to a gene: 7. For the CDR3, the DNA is TGTGCCAGCAGTCCGAGACAGGGTGCCTATGGCTACACCTTC. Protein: CASSPRQGAYGYTF.